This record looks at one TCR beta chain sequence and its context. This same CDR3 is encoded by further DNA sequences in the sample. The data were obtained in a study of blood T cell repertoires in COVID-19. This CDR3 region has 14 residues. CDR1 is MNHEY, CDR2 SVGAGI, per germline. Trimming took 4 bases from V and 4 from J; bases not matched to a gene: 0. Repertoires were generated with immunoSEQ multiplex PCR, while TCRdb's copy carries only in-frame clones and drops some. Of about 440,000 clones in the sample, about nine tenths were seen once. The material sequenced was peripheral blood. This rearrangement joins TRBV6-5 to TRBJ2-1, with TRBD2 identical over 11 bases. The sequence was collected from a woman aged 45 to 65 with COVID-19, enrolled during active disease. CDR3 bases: TGTGCCAGCAGTTCTAGCGGGGGGTACAATGAGCAGTTCTTC. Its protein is CASSSSGGYNEQFF.